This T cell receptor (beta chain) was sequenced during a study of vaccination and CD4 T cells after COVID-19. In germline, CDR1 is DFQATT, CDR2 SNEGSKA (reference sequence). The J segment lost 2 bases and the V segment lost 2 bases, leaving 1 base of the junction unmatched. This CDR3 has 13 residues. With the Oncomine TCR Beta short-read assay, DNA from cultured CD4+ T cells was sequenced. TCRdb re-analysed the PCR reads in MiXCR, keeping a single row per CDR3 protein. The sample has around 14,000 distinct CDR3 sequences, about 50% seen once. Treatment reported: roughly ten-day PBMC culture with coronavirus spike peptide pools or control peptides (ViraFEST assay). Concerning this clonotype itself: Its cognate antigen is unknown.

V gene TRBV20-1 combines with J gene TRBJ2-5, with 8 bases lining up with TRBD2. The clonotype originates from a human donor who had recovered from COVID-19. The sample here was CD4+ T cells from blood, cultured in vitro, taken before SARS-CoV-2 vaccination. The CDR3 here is CSARLAGQETQYF. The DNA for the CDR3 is TGCAGTGCTAGACTAGCGGGTCAAGAGACCCAGTACTTC.